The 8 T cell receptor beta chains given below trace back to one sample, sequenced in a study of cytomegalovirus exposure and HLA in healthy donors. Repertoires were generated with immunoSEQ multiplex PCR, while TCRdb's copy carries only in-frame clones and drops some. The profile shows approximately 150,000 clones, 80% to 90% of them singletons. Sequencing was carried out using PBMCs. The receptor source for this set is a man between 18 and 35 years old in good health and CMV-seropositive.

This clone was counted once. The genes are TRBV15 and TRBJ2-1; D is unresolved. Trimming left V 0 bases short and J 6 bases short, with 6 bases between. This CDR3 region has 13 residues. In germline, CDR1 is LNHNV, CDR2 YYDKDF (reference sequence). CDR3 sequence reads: CATSRERANEQFF. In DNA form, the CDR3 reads TGTGCCACCAGCAGAGAGAGAGCCAATGAGCAGTTCTTC.

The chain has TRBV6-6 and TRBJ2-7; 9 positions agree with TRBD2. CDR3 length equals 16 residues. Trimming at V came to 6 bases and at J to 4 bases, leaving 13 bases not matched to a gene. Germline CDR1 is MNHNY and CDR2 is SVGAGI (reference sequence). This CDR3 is CASSLNPGLARYEQYF. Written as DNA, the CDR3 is TGTGCCAGCAGCCTCAATCCGGGACTAGCCAGATACGAGCAGTACTTC.

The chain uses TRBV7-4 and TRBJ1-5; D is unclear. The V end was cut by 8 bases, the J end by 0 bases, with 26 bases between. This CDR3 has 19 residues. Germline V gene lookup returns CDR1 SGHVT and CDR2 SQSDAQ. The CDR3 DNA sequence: TGTGCCAGCCCCCTAAAGGTGGTAACAGACTATAATAGCAATCAGCCCCAGCATTTT. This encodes CASPLKVVTDYNSNQPQHF.

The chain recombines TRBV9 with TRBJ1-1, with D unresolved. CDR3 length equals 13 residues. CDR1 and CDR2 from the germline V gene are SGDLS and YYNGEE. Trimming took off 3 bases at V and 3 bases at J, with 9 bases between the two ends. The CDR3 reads CASSAGLYTEAFF. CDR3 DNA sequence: TGTGCCAGCAGCGCCGGACTTTACACTGAAGCTTTCTTT.

The CDR3 coding sequence is TGTGCCTGGAGTGTAAGGGCTAGCGGGACGGGCACCGGGGAGCTGTTTTTT. This encodes CAWSVRASGTGTGELFF. The chain has TRBV30 and TRBJ2-2, with 9 bases aligning to TRBD2. CDR1 is GTSNPN and CDR2 is SVGIG in the germline V gene (reference sequence). The length of the CDR3 is 17 residues. The J segment lost 4 bases and the V segment lost 0 bases, leaving 9 bases of the junction unmatched.

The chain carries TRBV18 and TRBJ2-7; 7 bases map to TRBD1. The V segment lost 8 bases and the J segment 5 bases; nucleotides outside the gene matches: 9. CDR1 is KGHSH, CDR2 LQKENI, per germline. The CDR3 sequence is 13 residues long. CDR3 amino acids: CASQGQKVHEQYF. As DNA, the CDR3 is TGTGCCAGCCAGGGACAGAAGGTCCACGAGCAGTACTTC. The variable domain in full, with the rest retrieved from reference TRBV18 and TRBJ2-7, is NAGVMQNPRHLVRRRGQEARLRCSPMKGHSHVYWYRQLPEEGLKFMVYLQKENIIDESGMPKERFSAEFPKEGPSILRIQQVVRGDSAAYFCASQGQKVHEQYFGPGTRLTVT.

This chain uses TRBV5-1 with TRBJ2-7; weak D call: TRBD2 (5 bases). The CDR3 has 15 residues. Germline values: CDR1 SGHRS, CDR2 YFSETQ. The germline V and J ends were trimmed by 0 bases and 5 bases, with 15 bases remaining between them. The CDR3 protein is CASSLGGFDVDEQYF. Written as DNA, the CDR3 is TGCGCCAGCAGCTTGGGAGGGTTCGACGTTGACGAGCAGTACTTC.

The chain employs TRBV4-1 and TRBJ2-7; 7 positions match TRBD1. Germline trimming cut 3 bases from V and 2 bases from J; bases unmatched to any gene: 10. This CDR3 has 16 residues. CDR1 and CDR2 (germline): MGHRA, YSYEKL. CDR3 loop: CASSQATGQSAYEQYF. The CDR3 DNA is TGCGCCAGCAGCCAGGCCACGGGACAGTCGGCCTACGAGCAGTACTTC.